This is a list of T cell receptor beta chains from one sample in a study of T cell responses to AZD1222 COVID-19 vaccine. Here immunoSEQ multiplex PCR was the method, and the copy in TCRdb shows in-frame clones only, minus some. The sample has more than 150,000 clones, more than 75% seen once. Sequencing was performed on peripheral blood, taken 28 days after the second AZD1222 dose. The origin of the receptors is an adult who received the AZD1222 COVID-19 vaccine. Each CDR3 is given with its conserved first and last residue. A D gene is named only where the DNA matches it firmly. A clone size is listed for some rows: how often the clone was seen (once, few, many), or a class if it is expanded.

d_call: .
j_call: TRBJ1-2
v_call: TRBV30
clone_size: .
cdr3_nt: TGTGCCTGGAGACACAGGACAGATAGTGGCTACACCTTC
cdr3_aa: CAWRHRTDSGYTF

d_call: .
j_call: TRBJ2-2
v_call: TRBV7-3
clone_size: .
cdr3_nt: TGTGCCAGCAGCTCCCAAGGCGGGGAGCTGTTTTTT
cdr3_aa: CASSSQGGELFF

d_call: TRBD2
j_call: TRBJ2-7
v_call: TRBV5-1
clone_size: once
cdr3_nt: TGCGCCAGCAGCTCGGGACTAGCGGGAAACGAGCAGTACTTC
cdr3_aa: CASSSGLAGNEQYF

d_call: TRBD2
j_call: TRBJ2-3
v_call: TRBV24-1
clone_size: .
cdr3_nt: TGTGCCACCAGTGATACGGGAGGTGCAGATACGCAGTATTTT
cdr3_aa: CATSDTGGADTQYF

d_call: .
j_call: TRBJ1-2
v_call: TRBV28
clone_size: .
cdr3_nt: TGTGCCAGCTGCTCCCCCGGGGGGCAACACTATGGCTACACCTTC
cdr3_aa: CASCSPGGQHYGYTF

d_call: .
j_call: TRBJ2-2
v_call: TRBV7-2
clone_size: .
cdr3_nt: TGTGCCAGCAGCTTAGGATCGACCGGGGAGCTGTTTTTT
cdr3_aa: CASSLGSTGELFF

d_call: .
j_call: TRBJ1-4
v_call: TRBV5-1
clone_size: .
cdr3_nt: TGCGCCAGCAGCCTCTCGTACGTTGAAAAACTGTTTTTT
cdr3_aa: CASSLSYVEKLFF

d_call: TRBD1
j_call: TRBJ2-7
v_call: TRBV7-2
clone_size: .
cdr3_nt: TGTGCCAGCAGCTTAGCCGCCCTCGGACAGGGTAATTACGAGCAGTACTTC
cdr3_aa: CASSLAALGQGNYEQYF

d_call: .
j_call: TRBJ2-7
v_call: TRBV3-1/TRBV3-2
clone_size: .
cdr3_nt: TGTGCCAGCAGCCAGGGACTGCCCACCGAGCAGTACTTC
cdr3_aa: CASSQGLPTEQYF

d_call: .
j_call: TRBJ2-7
v_call: TRBV27
clone_size: once
cdr3_nt: TGTGCCAGCAACTCGGCGGGACTGAGCTCCTACGAGCAGTACTTC
cdr3_aa: CASNSAGLSSYEQYF

d_call: TRBD1
j_call: TRBJ2-3
v_call: TRBV7-2
clone_size: .
cdr3_nt: TGTGCCAGCAGCCCGGACAGGGGGCAAGATACGCAGTATTTT
cdr3_aa: CASSPDRGQDTQYF

d_call: TRBD1
j_call: TRBJ2-4
v_call: TRBV11-3
clone_size: once
cdr3_nt: TGTGCCAGCAGCCACACGCACCAGGGGGTGGTCGGCAAAAACATTCAGTACTTC
cdr3_aa: CASSHTHQGVVGKNIQYF

d_call: TRBD2
j_call: TRBJ2-7
v_call: TRBV7-8
clone_size: .
cdr3_nt: TGTGCCAGCAGCCGGACTAGTTACGAGCAGTACTTC
cdr3_aa: CASSRTSYEQYF

d_call: TRBD2
j_call: TRBJ2-1
v_call: TRBV6-6
clone_size: .
cdr3_nt: TGTGCCAGCATTATACTAGCGGGAGCCGGTGAGCAGTTCTTC
cdr3_aa: CASIILAGAGEQFF

d_call: TRBD2
j_call: TRBJ2-5
v_call: TRBV5-6
clone_size: .
cdr3_nt: TGTGCCAGCAGCTCCCTCAAGGCCGGGACTAACTCGTACCAAGAGACCCAGTACTTC
cdr3_aa: CASSSLKAGTNSYQETQYF

d_call: .
j_call: TRBJ2-3
v_call: TRBV5-1
clone_size: .
cdr3_nt: TGCGCCAGCAGCTTGGGGGACATGAGGGCAGATACGCAGTATTTT
cdr3_aa: CASSLGDMRADTQYF

d_call: TRBD1
j_call: TRBJ2-1
v_call: TRBV11-3
clone_size: .
cdr3_nt: TGTGCCAGCAGCTCATCGGCCGGGACAGGGCTGGATGAGCAGTTCTTC
cdr3_aa: CASSSSAGTGLDEQFF

d_call: TRBD1
j_call: TRBJ2-3
v_call: TRBV30
clone_size: few
cdr3_nt: TGTGCCTGGGCCCCGGGACAGGCAGCAGATACGCAGTATTTT
cdr3_aa: CAWAPGQAADTQYF

d_call: TRBD1
j_call: TRBJ2-4
v_call: TRBV6-5
clone_size: .
cdr3_nt: TGTGCCAGCAGTTTACAGGGGGCGATGGACATTCAGTACTTC
cdr3_aa: CASSLQGAMDIQYF

d_call: .
j_call: TRBJ2-7
v_call: TRBV28
clone_size: .
cdr3_nt: TGTGCCAGCACCCGCGCGGAGGGACTCTACGAGCAGTACTTC
cdr3_aa: CASTRAEGLYEQYF

d_call: TRBD1
j_call: TRBJ1-5
v_call: TRBV7-9
clone_size: .
cdr3_nt: TGTGCCAGCAGCCTAACGGGACAGAGTTATAGCAATCAGCCCCAGCATTTT
cdr3_aa: CASSLTGQSYSNQPQHF

d_call: .
j_call: TRBJ1-4
v_call: TRBV7-2
clone_size: .
cdr3_nt: TGTGCCAGCAGCCCGCCGGGACGGCGGAATGAAAAACTGTTTTTT
cdr3_aa: CASSPPGRRNEKLFF

d_call: .
j_call: TRBJ2-7
v_call: TRBV5-1
clone_size: few
cdr3_nt: TGCGCCAGCAGCTTGGAGTTTCACGAGCAGTACTTC
cdr3_aa: CASSLEFHEQYF

d_call: .
j_call: TRBJ2-1
v_call: TRBV20-1
clone_size: .
cdr3_nt: TGCAGTGCTCAAGATCGTTATGAGCAGTTCTTC
cdr3_aa: CSAQDRYEQFF

d_call: TRBD1
j_call: TRBJ1-1
v_call: TRBV11-2
clone_size: once
cdr3_nt: TGTGCCAGCAGCGCGGGACAGCTTATGAACACTGAAGCTTTCTTT
cdr3_aa: CASSAGQLMNTEAFF

d_call: .
j_call: TRBJ1-6
v_call: TRBV5-6
clone_size: .
cdr3_nt: TGTGCCAGCAGCCAATACCGGAGCTCCTATAATTCACCCCTCCACTTT
cdr3_aa: CASSQYRSSYNSPLHF

d_call: TRBD1
j_call: TRBJ2-1
v_call: TRBV4-3
clone_size: .
cdr3_nt: TGCGCCAGCAGCCAAGGACAGGGAAGCTACAATGAGCAGTTCTTC
cdr3_aa: CASSQGQGSYNEQFF

d_call: TRBD2
j_call: TRBJ2-1
v_call: TRBV11-2
clone_size: .
cdr3_nt: TGTGCCAGCAGCCCCAAGCGGGAGGGACACAATGAGCAGTTCTTC
cdr3_aa: CASSPKREGHNEQFF

d_call: TRBD2
j_call: TRBJ2-1
v_call: TRBV7-3
clone_size: .
cdr3_nt: TGTGCCAGCTCTGAGACTAGCGGGAGTTACAATGAGCAGTTCTTC
cdr3_aa: CASSETSGSYNEQFF

d_call: .
j_call: TRBJ2-7
v_call: TRBV27
clone_size: .
cdr3_nt: TGTGCCAGCAGTGCGTCGACAGGAGCCTCCTACGAGCAGTACTTC
cdr3_aa: CASSASTGASYEQYF

d_call: TRBD1
j_call: TRBJ2-2
v_call: TRBV6-6
clone_size: .
cdr3_nt: TGTGCCAGCAACCCCGACAGGGTCGGCGGGGAGCTGTTTTTT
cdr3_aa: CASNPDRVGGELFF

d_call: .
j_call: TRBJ2-7
v_call: TRBV6-5
clone_size: .
cdr3_nt: TGTGCCAGCAGTAGGAGGGGGGTAGTGGCCTACGAGCAGTACTTC
cdr3_aa: CASSRRGVVAYEQYF

d_call: .
j_call: TRBJ2-3
v_call: TRBV27
clone_size: once
cdr3_nt: TGTGCCAGCAGTTTGCTATGGGATTTGGATACGCAGTATTTT
cdr3_aa: CASSLLWDLDTQYF

d_call: .
j_call: TRBJ1-1
v_call: TRBV12-3/TRBV12-4
clone_size: few
cdr3_nt: TGTGCCAGTCTGGAGGGGACTGAAGCTTTCTTT
cdr3_aa: CASLEGTEAFF

d_call: .
j_call: TRBJ2-7
v_call: TRBV7-9
clone_size: .
cdr3_nt: TGTGCCAGCAGCCCTGAGTTGGGCAGGGGGGGCGAGCAGTACTTC
cdr3_aa: CASSPELGRGGEQYF

d_call: .
j_call: TRBJ1-2
v_call: TRBV19
clone_size: .
cdr3_nt: TGTGCCAGTACCCCACCCGGCAGGGCCAACTATGGCTACACCTTC
cdr3_aa: CASTPPGRANYGYTF

d_call: .
j_call: TRBJ1-1
v_call: TRBV11-2
clone_size: .
cdr3_nt: TGTGCCAGCAGCCCGGGGGGGCTAGCTTTCTTT
cdr3_aa: CASSPGGLAFF